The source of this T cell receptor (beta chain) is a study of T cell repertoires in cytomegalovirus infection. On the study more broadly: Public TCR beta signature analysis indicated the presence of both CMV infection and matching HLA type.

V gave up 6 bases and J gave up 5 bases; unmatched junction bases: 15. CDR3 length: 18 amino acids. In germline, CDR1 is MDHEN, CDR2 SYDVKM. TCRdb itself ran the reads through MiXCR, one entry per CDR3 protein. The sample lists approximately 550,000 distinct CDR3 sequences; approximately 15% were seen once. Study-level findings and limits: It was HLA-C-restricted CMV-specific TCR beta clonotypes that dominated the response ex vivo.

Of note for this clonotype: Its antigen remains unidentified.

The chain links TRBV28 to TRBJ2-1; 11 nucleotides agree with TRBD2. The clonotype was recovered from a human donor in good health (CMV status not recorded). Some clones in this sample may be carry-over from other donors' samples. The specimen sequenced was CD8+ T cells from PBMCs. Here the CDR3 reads CASSSTPGLAVNDNEQFF. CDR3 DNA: TGTGCCAGCAGCTCCACCCCGGGACTAGCGGTGAACGACAATGAGCAGTTCTTC.